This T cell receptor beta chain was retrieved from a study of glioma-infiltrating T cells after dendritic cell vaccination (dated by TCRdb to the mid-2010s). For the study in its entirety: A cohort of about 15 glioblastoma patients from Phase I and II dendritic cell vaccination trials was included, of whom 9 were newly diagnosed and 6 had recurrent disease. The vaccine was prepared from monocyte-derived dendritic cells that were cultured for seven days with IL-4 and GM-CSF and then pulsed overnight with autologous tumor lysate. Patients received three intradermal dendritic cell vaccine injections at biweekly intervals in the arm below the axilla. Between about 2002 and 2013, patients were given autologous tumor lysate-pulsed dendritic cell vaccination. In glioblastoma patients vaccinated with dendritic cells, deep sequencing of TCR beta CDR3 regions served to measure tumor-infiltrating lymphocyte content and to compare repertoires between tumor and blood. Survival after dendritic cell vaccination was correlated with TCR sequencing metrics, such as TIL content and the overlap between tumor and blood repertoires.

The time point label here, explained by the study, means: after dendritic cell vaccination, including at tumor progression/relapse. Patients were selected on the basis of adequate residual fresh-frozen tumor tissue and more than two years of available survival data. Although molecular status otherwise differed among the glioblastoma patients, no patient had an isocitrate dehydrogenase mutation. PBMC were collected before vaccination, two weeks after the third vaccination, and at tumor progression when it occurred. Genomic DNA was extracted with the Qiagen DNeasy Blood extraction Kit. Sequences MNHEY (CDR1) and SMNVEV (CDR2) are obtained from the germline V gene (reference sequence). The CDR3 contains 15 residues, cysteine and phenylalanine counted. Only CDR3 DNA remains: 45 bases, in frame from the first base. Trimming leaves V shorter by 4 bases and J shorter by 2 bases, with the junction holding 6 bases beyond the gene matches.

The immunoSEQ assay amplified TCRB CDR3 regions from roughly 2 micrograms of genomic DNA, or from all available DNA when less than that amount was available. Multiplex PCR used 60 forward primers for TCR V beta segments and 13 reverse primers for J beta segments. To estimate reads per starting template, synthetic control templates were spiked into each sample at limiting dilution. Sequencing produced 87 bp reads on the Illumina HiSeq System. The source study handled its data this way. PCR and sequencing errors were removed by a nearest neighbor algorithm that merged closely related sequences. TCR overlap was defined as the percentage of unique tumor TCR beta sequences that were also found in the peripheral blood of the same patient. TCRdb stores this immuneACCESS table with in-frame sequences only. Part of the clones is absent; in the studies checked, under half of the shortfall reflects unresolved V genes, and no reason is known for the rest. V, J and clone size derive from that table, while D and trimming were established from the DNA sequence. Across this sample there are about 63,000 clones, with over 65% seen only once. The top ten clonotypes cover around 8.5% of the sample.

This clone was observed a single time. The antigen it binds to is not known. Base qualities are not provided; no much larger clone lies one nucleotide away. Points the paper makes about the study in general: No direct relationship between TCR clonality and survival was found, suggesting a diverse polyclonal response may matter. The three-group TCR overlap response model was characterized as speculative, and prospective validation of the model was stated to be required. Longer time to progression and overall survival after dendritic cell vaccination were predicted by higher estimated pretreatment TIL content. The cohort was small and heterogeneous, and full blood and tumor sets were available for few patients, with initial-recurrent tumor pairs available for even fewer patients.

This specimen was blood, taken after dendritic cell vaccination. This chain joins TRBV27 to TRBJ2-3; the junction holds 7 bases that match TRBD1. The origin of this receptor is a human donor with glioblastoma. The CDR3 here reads CASSSRGWITDTQYF. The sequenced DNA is TGTGCCAGCAGTTCCAGGGGGTGGATCACAGATACGCAGTATTTT.